Listed below are T cell receptor beta chains from one sample, sequenced in a study of vaccination and CD4 T cells after COVID-19. These TCRs are of unknown antigen specificity. From the PCR reads, TCRdb called clonotypes with MiXCR, one entry per CDR3 protein. The data show some 14,000 distinct CDR3 sequences, with around two fifths seen just once and less than 15% held by the top ten. Sequenced input: CD4+ T cells from blood, cultured in vitro. The receptors derive from a human donor who had recovered from COVID-19. The CDR3 runs from the conserved cysteine through the conserved F or W. A D gene is named only where the DNA matches it firmly. Clone size appears in some rows only: once, few, many, or a class for an expanded clone.

j_call,d_call,clone_size,v_call,cdr3_nt,cdr3_aa
TRBJ1-1,NA,NA,TRBV18,TGTGCCAGCTCACCAGGGTTTCTCCATATGAACACTGAAGCTTTCTTT,CASSPGFLHMNTEAFF
TRBJ1-2,NA,NA,TRBV20-1,TGCAGTGCTAGGGACGGTAACTATGGCTACACCTTC,CSARDGNYGYTF
TRBJ2-1,NA,NA,TRBV6-4,TGTGCCAGCAGTGAAGGGGGTAGCTCCTACAATGAGCAGTTCTTC,CASSEGGSSYNEQFF
TRBJ1-3,NA,NA,TRBV4-1,TGCGCCAGCAGCCAAAATTTAGCCCGGTCCCCTGGAAACACCATATATTTT,CASSQNLARSPGNTIYF
TRBJ2-7,NA,NA,TRBV19,TGTGCCAGTAGCACAACTTGGGCCGGGACACCACCCTACGAGCAGTACTTC,CASSTTWAGTPPYEQYF
TRBJ1-2,NA,NA,TRBV5-8,TGTGCCAGCAGCTCTTCACCGGGTTGGACGGGGGACTATGGCTACACCTTC,CASSSSPGWTGDYGYTF
TRBJ2-5,NA,NA,TRBV11-2,TGTGCCAGCAGCTTAGGGTGGTTCACGGGAGCTCCACAAGAGACCCAGTACTTC,CASSLGWFTGAPQETQYF
TRBJ1-6,TRBD1,few,TRBV7-2,TGTGCCAGCAGCTTCCGGACAGGGGTAAATTCACCCCTCCACTTT,CASSFRTGVNSPLHF
TRBJ1-2,TRBD1,NA,TRBV5-4,TGTGCCAGCAGCCCCGGACTCGACAGGGTCTATGGCTACACCTTC,CASSPGLDRVYGYTF
TRBJ2-7,TRBD2,NA,TRBV10-3,TGTGCCATCAGTGCAGCTTCCGGGACTAGCGGAGGGAATACCTACGAGCAGTACTTC,CAISAASGTSGGNTYEQYF
TRBJ1-2,NA,NA,TRBV7-9,TGTGCCAGCAGCCAGCGGGACCTCAACTATGGCTACACCTTC,CASSQRDLNYGYTF
TRBJ1-2,NA,NA,TRBV18,TGTGCCAGCTCAGGCGGGGTAGACATAAGCTATGGCTACACCTTC,CASSGGVDISYGYTF
TRBJ2-7,NA,NA,TRBV2,TGTGCCAGCAGCGTGAGGACAGCCTACGAGCAGTACTTC,CASSVRTAYEQYF
TRBJ2-5,NA,few,TRBV7-2,TGTGCCAGCAGCTTCAGGCCTCTGGAAGAGACCCAGTACTTC,CASSFRPLEETQYF
TRBJ2-2,NA,few,TRBV21-1,TGTGCCAGCAGCAAAGCGGGGGAGGGCACCGGGGAGCTGTTTTTT,CASSKAGEGTGELFF
TRBJ1-2,NA,NA,TRBV20-1,TGCAGTGCTAGAGTGGCAGGGAGGGGTACTATCTCCTTC,CSARVAGRGTISF
TRBJ1-2,TRBD1,NA,TRBV10-2,TGCGCCAGCAGTGAGTCGCAGGGGGCGGACTATGGCTACACCTTC,CASSESQGADYGYTF
TRBJ2-7,NA,NA,TRBV3-1,TGTGCCAGCAGCCACCGGGACCTCTCCTACGAGCAGTACTTC,CASSHRDLSYEQYF
TRBJ1-2,TRBD1,NA,TRBV30,TGTGCCTGGAGTGTGACAGGGCCAAGGTCGGTCTATGGCTACACCTTC,CAWSVTGPRSVYGYTF
TRBJ1-1,NA,NA,TRBV28,TGTGCCAGCAGTGAGGGAATCACTGAAGCTTTCTTT,CASSEGITEAFF
TRBJ2-1,TRBD2,few,TRBV30,TGTGCCTGGAGGCGGGGGGGCGATGAGCAGTTCTTC,CAWRRGGDEQFF
TRBJ2-5,TRBD2,once,TRBV24-1,TGTGCCACCCAGACTAGCGGGCACCAAGAGACCCAGTACTTC,CATQTSGHQETQYF
TRBJ1-6,NA,NA,TRBV10-3,TGTGCCATCAGGTCCGGGACACTACTCTATAATTCACCCCTCCACTTT,CAIRSGTLLYNSPLHF
TRBJ1-3,TRBD1,few,TRBV20-1,TGCAGTGCTAGAGATAGGGACAGGTCTCTGTCTGGAAACACCATATATTTT,CSARDRDRSLSGNTIYF
TRBJ2-2,TRBD2,few,TRBV24-1,TGTGCCACCAGTGACCCCTTGGGACTAGCGGGACCCGGGGAGCTGTTTTTT,CATSDPLGLAGPGELFF
TRBJ2-2,NA,once,TRBV5-1,TGCGCCAGCAGCTTCACAGGCCCCGGGGAGCTGTTTTTT,CASSFTGPGELFF
TRBJ2-2,NA,NA,TRBV23-1,TGCGCCAGCAGTCAACGACTCACCGGGGAGCTGTTTTTT,CASSQRLTGELFF
TRBJ2-7,TRBD1,large,TRBV5-1,TGCGCCAGCAGCACGGGACAGGAGCCCCTCTCCTACGAGCAGTACTTC,CASSTGQEPLSYEQYF
TRBJ2-7,NA,NA,TRBV20-1,TGCAGTGCTATGGGAGGTTATAGCTCCTACGAGCAGTACTTC,CSAMGGYSSYEQYF
TRBJ2-1,NA,NA,TRBV27,TGTGCCAGCAGAGGGGAGCGGCCTAGCTCCTACAATGAGCAGTTCTTC,CASRGERPSSYNEQFF
TRBJ1-6,NA,few,TRBV19,TGTGCCAGTAGTATAGGTGACCCCGGGTCACCCCTCCACTTT,CASSIGDPGSPLHF
TRBJ1-2,TRBD1,NA,TRBV6-5,TGTGCCAGCAGTTCTCCCTCACCGGACAGGTCAAACGGCTACACCTTC,CASSSPSPDRSNGYTF
TRBJ2-3,TRBD2,NA,TRBV6-1,TGTGCCAGCAGTGCGCGGGGGGGACTCACAGATACGCAGTATTTT,CASSARGGLTDTQYF
TRBJ1-5,NA,NA,TRBV5-4,TGTGCCAGCAGCGTACAGGGAGACGGTCAGCCCCAGCATTTT,CASSVQGDGQPQHF
TRBJ2-2,NA,NA,TRBV20-1,TGCAGTGCCTCCGGGGCTAGCGTTTACACCGGGGAGCTGTTTTTT,CSASGASVYTGELFF
TRBJ2-7,TRBD1,NA,TRBV7-2,TGTGCCAGCAGGACCGGGACAGGGAGGCACGAGCAGTACTTC,CASRTGTGRHEQYF
TRBJ1-2,NA,NA,TRBV7-9,TGTGCCAGCAGCTTGAAGGGTTTGACAGGCTACACCTTC,CASSLKGLTGYTF
TRBJ1-2,NA,few,TRBV30,TGTGCCGGGGGGTGGGGTACTAACTATGGCTACACCTTC,CAGGWGTNYGYTF
TRBJ1-5,NA,few,TRBV28,TGTGCCAGCAGTTGGGGGGGTCAGCCCCAGCATTTT,CASSWGGQPQHF
TRBJ1-6,NA,NA,TRBV15,TGTGCCACCAGCAGGGGATCACGGGGCCGCGCGGGGAATTCACCCCTCCACTTT,CATSRGSRGRAGNSPLHF
TRBJ1-1,TRBD1,NA,TRBV11-1,TGTGCCAGCAGCTCCGCCAGGGACAGGGACACTGAAGCTTTCTTT,CASSSARDRDTEAFF
TRBJ1-1,TRBD1,few,TRBV30,TGTGCCTGGAGTGTTTCGACAGGGAGGGCTGAAGCTTTCTTT,CAWSVSTGRAEAFF
TRBJ2-3,TRBD2,NA,TRBV5-1,TGCGCCAGCAGCTTGGGCGCTAGCGGGACTAGCACAGATACGCAGTATTTT,CASSLGASGTSTDTQYF
TRBJ1-6,NA,few,TRBV7-9,TGTGCCAGCAGCTTAGGAGGACGCAATTCACCCCTCCACTTT,CASSLGGRNSPLHF
TRBJ1-5,NA,few,TRBV2,TGTGCCAGCAGTGATACCCAGCCCCAGCATTTT,CASSDTQPQHF
TRBJ1-4,NA,few,TRBV15,TGTGCCACCAGCAGGTGGGCTAATGAAAAACTGTTTTTT,CATSRWANEKLFF
TRBJ2-5,NA,NA,TRBV7-9,TGTGCCAGCAGCCCGGCAGACCAAGAGACCCAGTACTTC,CASSPADQETQYF
TRBJ2-4,NA,NA,TRBV6-9,TGTGCCGCAGGGCGCGGGCTGGAGAGGGGAGCCAAAAACATTCAGTACTTC,CAAGRGLERGAKNIQYF
TRBJ2-1,TRBD2,NA,TRBV24-1,TGTGCCACCAGTGCCCCAGGACTAGCGGGAGGCGGTGAGCAGTTCTTC,CATSAPGLAGGGEQFF
TRBJ2-3,NA,NA,TRBV20-1,TGCAGTGCTAGGATGCCGGCGGGCCGAGAAGAATATTTT,CSARMPAGREEYF
TRBJ2-7,NA,NA,TRBV19,TGTGCCAGTTCTCCCTCCGCCGGGGCAGGCTACGAGCAGTACTTC,CASSPSAGAGYEQYF
TRBJ2-5,NA,NA,TRBV18,TGTGCCAGCTCACCATTCACGGATGGGGAGACCCAGTACTTC,CASSPFTDGETQYF
TRBJ1-3,TRBD1,NA,TRBV7-2,TGTGCCAGCAGCTACGGGACAGGGAAAGGAAACACCATATATTTT,CASSYGTGKGNTIYF
TRBJ2-3,NA,NA,TRBV30,TGTGCCTGGAGTCCTCCACCGGAGATGGATACGCAGTATTTT,CAWSPPPEMDTQYF
TRBJ1-2,NA,few,TRBV18,TGTGCCAGCTCACCACCTGCAGGCTATGGCTACACCTTC,CASSPPAGYGYTF
TRBJ2-2,NA,NA,TRBV6-5,TGTGCCAGCAGTTACTCGAGGGCCCCGAACACCGGGGAGCTGTTTTTT,CASSYSRAPNTGELFF
TRBJ2-5,NA,few,TRBV30,TGTGCCTGGAGTGTAGGGGAGACCCAGTACTTC,CAWSVGETQYF
TRBJ1-2,NA,NA,TRBV6-1,TGTGCCAGCACAGGGGCAGACTATGGCTACACCTTC,CASTGADYGYTF
TRBJ2-1,TRBD2,NA,TRBV14,TGTGCCAGCAGCCAAGCTCGACTAGCGGGTCCCTCCCGGGACAATGAGCAGTTCTTC,CASSQARLAGPSRDNEQFF